Listed here are 25 T cell receptor beta chains from one sample, sequenced in a study of CD8 T cells in Susac syndrome. Reverse transcription of 0.5 to 1 ug RNA used random hexamers. TCRdb redid the calling of the immunoSEQ multiplex PCR reads with MiXCR, one entry per CDR3 protein. The data contain 95,000 to 150,000 distinct CDR3 sequences, just under 95% of them seen just once; the ten biggest clones take up around 0.27%. Sequenced material: CD8+ T cells from PBMCs. All receptors derive from a human donor with Susac syndrome.

This chain links TRBV12-3 or TRBV12-4 with TRBJ2-3; the D gene is possibly TRBD1 (5 bases). The length of the CDR3 is 14 residues. The V and J ends lost 7 bases and 2 bases respectively, with 13 bases between them. The CDR3 is CASTRTGDTDTQYF. The DNA of the CDR3 is TGTGCCAGCACCCGCACAGGAGACACAGATACGCAGTATTTT.

The chain carries TRBV7-9 and TRBJ1-1; D is possibly TRBD1 (6 bases). The V gene's germline CDR1 is SEHNR and CDR2 FQNEAQ (reference sequence). CDR3 length equals 14 residues. Trimming pared 6 bases from V and 0 bases from J, leaving 11 bases between. DNA for the CDR3: TGTGCCAGCAGTCCGACAGGCATGAACACTGAAGCTTTCTTT. This gives the protein CASSPTGMNTEAFF.

This clonotype was picked up a small number of times. The V gene is TRBV5-6, the J gene TRBJ1-1; a possible D gene is TRBD1 (6 bases). CDR3 length: 14 residues. The germline gives CDR1 SGHDT, CDR2 YYEEEE. Trimming pared 0 bases from V and 5 bases from J, leaving 11 bases between. CDR3 residues: CASSLVGRGTEAFF. Written as DNA, the CDR3 is TGTGCCAGCAGCTTGGTTGGCAGGGGTACTGAAGCTTTCTTT.

The J gene is TRBJ2-1, the V gene TRBV7-6; 9 bases are a match to TRBD2. The CDR3 is made up of 14 amino acids. V was clipped by 1 base and J by 8 bases; unmatched bases: 3. CDR1 SGHVS and CDR2 FNYEAQ come from the germline V gene. CDR3 in DNA: TGTGCCAGCAGCTTAGGCGGGGGGGCCCATGAGCAGTTCTTC. It codes for CASSLGGGAHEQFF.

This sequence joins TRBV12-3 or TRBV12-4 and TRBJ2-1; perhaps TRBD2 as D (5 bases). The CDR3 runs to 14 residues. The V gene lost 5 bases and the J gene lost 10 bases, with 18 bases spanning the gap. CDR3 DNA sequence: TGTGCCAGCAGTCCCCACCCTCGAGGGTTGGAGCAGTTCTTC. This sequence encodes CASSPHPRGLEQFF.

The gene calls are TRBV11-2 and TRBJ2-1; TRBD1 matches at 9 bases. V dropped 5 bases and J dropped 7; count of bases not matched to a gene: 12. Per germline, CDR1 SGHAT and CDR2 FQNNGV. CDR3 length: 16 amino acids. Written as DNA, the CDR3 is TGTGCCAGCAGCCAAGTCTGGGACAGGGCGAGAAATGAGCAGTTCTTC. Translation: CASSQVWDRARNEQFF.

This clonotype is a singleton in its sample. The gene calls are TRBV4-1 and TRBJ2-3; 7 bases agree with TRBD2. Germline V gives CDR1 MGHRA, CDR2 YSYEKL. The CDR3 loop spans 15 amino acids. The J segment lost 7 bases and the V segment lost 1 base, leaving 8 bases of the junction unmatched. The CDR3 spells CASSQAAGIANTQYF. CDR3 in DNA: TGCGCCAGCAGCCAAGCAGCGGGGATAGCGAATACGCAGTATTTT.

The chain employs TRBV9 and TRBJ2-3; D remains ambiguous. The germline gives CDR1 SGDLS, CDR2 YYNGEE. This CDR3 comprises 16 residues. The V end was cut by 0 bases, the J end by 1 base, with 12 bases between. As DNA, the CDR3 is TGTGCCAGCAGCGTAGCTCAGGACGGAGGCACAGATACGCAGTATTTT. Translating gives CASSVAQDGGTDTQYF.

This chain uses TRBV20-1 with TRBJ2-1; 7 nucleotides line up with TRBD1. The length of the CDR3 is 14 residues. Germline loops: CDR1 DFQATT, CDR2 SNEGSKA (reference sequence). The V and J ends lost 6 bases and 6 bases, in that order; junction bases with no gene match: 11. In DNA, the CDR3 is TGCAGTGCAACCGACAGGGATGGGGCCAATGAGCAGTTCTTC. Protein product: CSATDRDGANEQFF.

The chain is built from TRBV5-1 and TRBJ2-7; tentative D call: TRBD2 (5 bases). Trimming removed 2 bases at V and 5 bases at J, with 11 bases between. Germline assignment: CDR1 SGHRS and CDR2 YFSETQ. This CDR3 has 13 residues. The CDR3 is CASSFRWRDEQYF. Written as DNA, the CDR3 is TGCGCCAGCAGCTTTAGGTGGCGGGACGAGCAGTACTTC.

The rearrangement links TRBV29-1 to TRBJ1-1; D possibly corresponds to TRBD1 (5 bases). This CDR3 comprises 13 residues. The V gene's germline CDR1 is SQVTM and CDR2 ANQGSEA. V was cut by 3 bases and J by 5 bases, with 13 bases left in between. The CDR3 region is CSVDGGPRTEAFF. Here the CDR3 DNA reads TGCAGCGTTGATGGGGGTCCGCGGACTGAAGCTTTCTTT.

This clonotype came up once. The chain couples TRBV13 to TRBJ1-1, with a possible D match to TRBD1 (5 bases). Trimming removed 1 base from V and 1 base from J, with 10 bases in between. This CDR3 is built from 15 residues. Germline V gene sequence: CDR1 PRHDT, CDR2 FYEKMQ (reference sequence). This CDR3 is CASSLEGVGNTEAFF. The DNA for the CDR3 is TGTGCCAGCAGCTTAGAAGGGGTGGGGAACACTGAAGCTTTCTTT. Variable domain in full (rest from reference TRBV13 and TRBJ1-1): AAGVIQSPRHLIKEKRETATLKCYPIPRHDTVYWYQQGPGQDPQFLISFYEKMQSDKGSIPDRFSAQQFSDYHSELNMSSLELGDSALYFCASSLEGVGNTEAFFGQGTRLTVV.

The chain combines TRBV25-1 with TRBJ2-1; 11 bases align to TRBD2. This CDR3 spans 17 amino acids. CDR1 is MGHDK, CDR2 SYGVNS, per germline. V was pared by 1 base and J by 8 bases, with 10 bases of the junction left unmatched. The CDR3 sequence: CASSESPSGGFGYEQFF. Written as DNA, the CDR3 is TGTGCCAGCAGTGAATCCCCTAGCGGGGGGTTCGGGTATGAGCAGTTCTTC.

In DNA form, the CDR3 reads TGTGCCAGCAGTGAGGGGAACCAAGAGACCCAGTACTTC. This gives the protein CASSEGNQETQYF. The chain is built from TRBV25-1 and TRBJ2-5; D uncertain. The V end lost 3 bases, the J end lost 0 bases, and 5 bases lay between the germline ends. This CDR3 contains 13 residues. Germline V gene lookup returns CDR1 MGHDK and CDR2 SYGVNS.

This sequence joins TRBV12-3 or TRBV12-4 and TRBJ2-1, with D perhaps TRBD1 (6 bases). CDR3 length: 16 residues. The V and J ends lost 2 bases and 8 bases respectively, with 19 bases between them. The CDR3 sequence: CASSLIRTEGSDEQFF. The CDR3 nucleotides are TGTGCCAGCAGTTTAATCAGGACAGAGGGATCGGATGAGCAGTTCTTC.

The chain couples TRBV25-1 to TRBJ2-3; no reliable D call. The CDR3 loop spans 14 amino acids. CDR1 is MGHDK, CDR2 SYGVNS, per germline. The V end lost 6 bases, the J end lost 0 bases, and 10 bases lay between the germline ends. The CDR3 sequence is CASRKLLSTDTQYF. In DNA form, the CDR3 reads TGTGCCAGCAGAAAACTTCTTAGCACAGATACGCAGTATTTT.

This chain joins TRBV7-2 and TRBJ2-5; D unclear. V gave up 5 bases and J gave up 11 bases, with 3 bases separating them. CDR3 length equals 8 residues. Per the germline V gene, CDR1 is SGHTA and CDR2 is FQGNSA. In nucleotides, the CDR3 is TGTGCCAGCAGCCCTCAGTACTTC. Protein: CASSPQYF.

V and J are TRBV7-2 and TRBJ2-6; 10 bases line up with TRBD2. V was clipped by 2 bases and J by 2 bases; unmatched bases: 6. Germline V gene lookup returns CDR1 SGHTA and CDR2 FQGNSA. CDR3 length: 18 amino acids. CDR3 protein: CASSLRPLAGPGANVLTF. In DNA form, the CDR3 reads TGTGCCAGCAGCTTAAGGCCACTAGCGGGGCCTGGGGCCAACGTCCTGACTTTC.

The chain links TRBV4-2 to TRBJ2-1; D not resolved. This CDR3 spans 12 amino acids. The germline CDR1 and CDR2 sequences are LGHNA and YNFKEQ. The V end lost 0 bases, the J end lost 8 bases, and 5 bases lay between the germline ends. The chain's CDR3 is CASSQDRYEQFF. The CDR3 DNA sequence: TGTGCCAGCAGCCAAGATAGGTATGAGCAGTTCTTC.

The chain is built from TRBV4-1 and TRBJ2-5; D is unresolved. The CDR3 spans 15 residues. V was trimmed by 2 bases and J by 1 base, leaving 11 bases between them. Germline CDR1 is MGHRA and CDR2 is YSYEKL. The CDR3 spells CASSQFVQPQETQYF. CDR3 in DNA: TGCGCCAGCAGCCAATTTGTGCAGCCCCAAGAGACCCAGTACTTC.

The V gene is TRBV13, the J gene TRBJ2-1; TRBD2 matches at 11 bases. The V gene end was trimmed by 5 bases and the J gene end by 9 bases; junction bases not matched to a gene: 15. The germline V gene encodes CDR1 PRHDT and CDR2 FYEKMQ (reference sequence). The CDR3 is 17 amino acids. The CDR3 coding sequence is TGTGCCAGCAGCACAACCTGGGGTAGCGGGGGGGCTGGTGAGCAGTTCTTC. Protein product: CASSTTWGSGGAGEQFF. Using reference TRBV13 and TRBJ2-1 for the parts outside the CDR3, the full variable domain is AAGVIQSPRHLIKEKRETATLKCYPIPRHDTVYWYQQGPGQDPQFLISFYEKMQSDKGSIPDRFSAQQFSDYHSELNMSSLELGDSALYFCASSTTWGSGGAGEQFFGPGTRLTVL.

The rearrangement joins TRBV9 to TRBJ2-3, with 8 nucleotides matching TRBD2. After removal of 2 bases from V and 5 bases from J, the junction contained 7 bases not matched to a gene. Germline-derived CDR1 and CDR2 are SGDLS and YYNGEE. This CDR3 has 15 residues. Here the CDR3 DNA reads TGTGCCAGCAGCGTTACGGGGGGGCCCCAAGATACGCAGTATTTT. As protein: CASSVTGGPQDTQYF.

The J gene is TRBJ2-3, the V gene TRBV12-3 or TRBV12-4; the match to TRBD2 covers 12 bases. V trimming: 4 bases; J trimming: 3 bases; junction bases outside the gene matches: 5. This CDR3 is 16 amino acids long. The CDR3 spells CASSSFLAGGTDTQYF. For the CDR3, the DNA is TGTGCCAGCAGTTCGTTCCTAGCGGGGGGGACAGATACGCAGTATTTT.

J is TRBJ2-1 and V is TRBV20-1, with D tentatively TRBD1 or TRBD2 (5 bases each). Trimming removed 0 bases at V and 8 bases at J, with 17 bases between. Germline loops: CDR1 DFQATT, CDR2 SNEGSKA (reference sequence). This CDR3 is 15 amino acids long. This chain's CDR3 is CSARDEGRPKDEQFF. The CDR3 DNA is TGCAGTGCTAGAGATGAGGGGAGACCAAAGGATGAGCAGTTCTTC.

The gene calls are TRBV5-6 and TRBJ2-6; 11 bases are a match to TRBD1. Trimming took 3 bases from V and 1 from J; bases not matched to a gene: 0. The V gene's germline CDR1 is SGHDT and CDR2 YYEEEE. The CDR3 is 16 amino acids. CDR3 sequence: CASSWDRGSGANVLTF. For the CDR3, the DNA is TGTGCCAGCAGCTGGGACAGGGGGTCTGGGGCCAACGTCCTGACTTTC.